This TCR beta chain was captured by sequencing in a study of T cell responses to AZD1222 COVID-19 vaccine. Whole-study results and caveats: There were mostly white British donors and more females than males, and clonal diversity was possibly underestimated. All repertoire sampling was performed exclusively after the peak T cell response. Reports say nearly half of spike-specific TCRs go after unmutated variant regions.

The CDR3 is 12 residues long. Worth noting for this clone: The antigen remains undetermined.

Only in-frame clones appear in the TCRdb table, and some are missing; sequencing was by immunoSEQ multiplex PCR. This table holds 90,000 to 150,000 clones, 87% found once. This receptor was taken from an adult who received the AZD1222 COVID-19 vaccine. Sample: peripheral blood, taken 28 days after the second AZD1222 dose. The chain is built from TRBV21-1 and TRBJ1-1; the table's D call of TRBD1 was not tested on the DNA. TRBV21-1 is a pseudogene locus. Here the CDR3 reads CASSKETGAAFF. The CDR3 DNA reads TGTGCCAGCAGCAAAGAGACAGGGGCGGCTTTCTTT.